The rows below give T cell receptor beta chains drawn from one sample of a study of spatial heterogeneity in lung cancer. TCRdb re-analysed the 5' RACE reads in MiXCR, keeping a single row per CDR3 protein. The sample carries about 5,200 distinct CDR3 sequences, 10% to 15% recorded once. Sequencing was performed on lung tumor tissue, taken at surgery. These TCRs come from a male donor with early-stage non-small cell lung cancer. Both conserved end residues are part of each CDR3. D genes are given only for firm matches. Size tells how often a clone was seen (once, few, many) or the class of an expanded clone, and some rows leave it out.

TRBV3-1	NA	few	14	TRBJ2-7	CASSPWTGTYEQYF	TGTGCCAGCAGCCCGTGGACGGGTACCTACGAGCAGTACTTC
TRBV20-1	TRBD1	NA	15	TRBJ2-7	CSAREGQGNSYEQYF	TGCAGTGCTAGAGAGGGACAGGGGAACTCCTACGAGCAGTACTTC
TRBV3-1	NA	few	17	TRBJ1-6	CASSQETGRTYNSPLHF	TGTGCCAGCAGCCAAGAAACAGGGAGGACCTATAATTCACCCCTCCACTTT
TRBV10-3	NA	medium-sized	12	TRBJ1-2	CAIGWGSYGYTF	TGTGCCATCGGGTGGGGTAGCTATGGCTACACCTTC
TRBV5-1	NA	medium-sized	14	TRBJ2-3	CASSGGLNTDTQYF	TGCGCCAGCAGCGGTGGACTTAACACAGATACGCAGTATTTT
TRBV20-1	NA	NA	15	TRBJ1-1	CSAVPTSIEGTSAFF	TGCAGTGCCGTCCCAACCAGTATCGAGGGAACAAGCGCTTTCTTT
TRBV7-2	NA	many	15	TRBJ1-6	CASSLVLLGDSPLHF	TGTGCCAGCAGCTTAGTACTTCTGGGGGATTCACCCCTCCACTTT
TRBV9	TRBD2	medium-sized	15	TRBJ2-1	CASSVSSGSKGEQFF	TGTGCCAGCAGCGTGTCGAGCGGGAGTAAGGGTGAGCAGTTCTTC
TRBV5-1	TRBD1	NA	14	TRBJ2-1	CASSPGQGHDEQFF	TGCGCCAGCAGCCCGGGACAGGGACACGATGAGCAGTTCTTC
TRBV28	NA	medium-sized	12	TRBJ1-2	CASSPGQYGYTF	TGTGCCAGCAGTCCCGGACAGTATGGCTACACCTTC
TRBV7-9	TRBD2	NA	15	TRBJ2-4	CASSRVTSGKNIQYF	TGTGCCAGCAGCCGTGTGACTAGCGGCAAAAACATTCAGTACTTC
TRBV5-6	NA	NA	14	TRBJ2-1	CASSLARPGPKQFF	TGTGCCAGCAGCTTGGCCAGACCGGGCCCCAAGCAGTTCTTC
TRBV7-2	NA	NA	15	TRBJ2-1	CASSLVSGSAGEQFF	TGTGCCAGCAGCTTAGTTTCGGGATCAGCAGGTGAGCAGTTCTTC
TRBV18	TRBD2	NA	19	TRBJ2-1	CASSPYPGLQISSYNEQFF	TGTGCCAGCTCACCGTATCCGGGACTACAAATTAGCTCCTACAATGAGCAGTTCTTC
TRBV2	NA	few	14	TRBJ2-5	CASSSGPGVETQYF	TGTGCCAGCAGTTCGGGTCCGGGGGTGGAGACCCAGTACTTC
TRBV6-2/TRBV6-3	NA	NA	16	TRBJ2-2	CATVTQTTINTGELFF	TGTGCCACCGTGACACAAACAACTATTAACACCGGGGAGCTGTTTTTT
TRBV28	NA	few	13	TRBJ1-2	CASKSMGGYGYTF	TGTGCCAGCAAGTCGATGGGAGGTTATGGCTACACCTTC
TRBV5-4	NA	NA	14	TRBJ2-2	CASSLTQNTGELFF	TGTGCCAGCAGCTTAACCCAAAACACCGGGGAGCTGTTTTTT
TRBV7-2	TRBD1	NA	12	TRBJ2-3	CASRGSGTGQYF	TGTGCCAGCAGGGGCTCCGGGACAGGGCAGTATTTT
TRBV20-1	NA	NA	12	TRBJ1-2	CSADPGNYGYTF	TGCAGTGCTGACCCAGGGAACTATGGCTACACCTTC
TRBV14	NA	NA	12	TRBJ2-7	CASSQARYEQYF	TGTGCCAGCAGCCAAGCCCGATACGAGCAGTACTTC
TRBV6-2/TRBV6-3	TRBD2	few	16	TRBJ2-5	CASQLGSGSIQETQYF	TGTGCCAGCCAATTAGGAAGCGGGAGTATCCAAGAGACCCAGTACTTC
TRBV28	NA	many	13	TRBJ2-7	CASSLQTNYEQYF	TGTGCCAGCAGTTTACAGACAAACTACGAGCAGTACTTC
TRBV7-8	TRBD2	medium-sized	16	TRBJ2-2	CASSPLAGGNTGELFF	TGTGCCAGCAGCCCACTTGCGGGGGGGAACACCGGGGAGCTGTTTTTT
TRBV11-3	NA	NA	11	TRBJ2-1	CASSLEYEQFF	TGTGCCAGCAGCTTAGAGTATGAGCAGTTCTTC
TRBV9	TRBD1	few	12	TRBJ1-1	CASTGSGGEAFF	TGTGCCAGCACCGGGTCAGGGGGAGAAGCTTTCTTT
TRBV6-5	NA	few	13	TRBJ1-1	CASSYMRGTEAFF	TGTGCCAGCAGTTATATGAGGGGCACTGAAGCTTTCTTT
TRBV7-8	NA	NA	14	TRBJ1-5	CASSSRGPDQPQHF	TGTGCCAGCAGCTCCCGGGGGCCTGATCAGCCCCAGCATTTT
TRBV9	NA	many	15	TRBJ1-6	CASSVDGTYNSPLHF	TGTGCCAGCAGCGTAGACGGCACTTATAATTCACCCCTCCACTTT
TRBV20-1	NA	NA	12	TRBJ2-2	CSANVGAGELFF	TGCAGTGCTAATGTTGGGGCCGGGGAGCTGTTTTTT
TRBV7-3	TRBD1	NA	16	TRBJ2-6	CASSYTGAFGANVLTF	TGTGCCAGCAGTTACACAGGGGCGTTCGGGGCCAACGTCCTGACTTTC
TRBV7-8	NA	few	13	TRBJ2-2	CAKKRGNTGELFF	TGTGCCAAGAAAAGGGGGAACACCGGGGAGCTGTTTTTT
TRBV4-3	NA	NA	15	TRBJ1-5	CASSQDHNYGWPQHF	TGCGCCAGCAGCCAAGACCACAACTACGGGTGGCCCCAGCATTTT
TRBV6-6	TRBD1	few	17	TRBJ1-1	CASSATIGQGHFNRAFF	TGTGCCAGCAGCGCTACGATCGGACAGGGCCACTTCAATAGGGCTTTCTTT
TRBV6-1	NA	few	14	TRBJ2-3	CASSMRTGTDTQYF	TGTGCCAGCAGTATGAGGACAGGCACAGATACGCAGTATTTT
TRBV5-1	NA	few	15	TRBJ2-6	CASSDTSSGANVLTF	TGCGCCAGCAGCGACACTAGCTCCGGGGCCAACGTCCTGACTTTC
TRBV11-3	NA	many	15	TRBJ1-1	CASSLGLGRNTEAFF	TGTGCCAGCAGCTTAGGTCTGGGTAGGAACACTGAAGCTTTCTTT
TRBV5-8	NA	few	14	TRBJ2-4	CASSAWGAKNIQYF	TGTGCCAGCAGCGCATGGGGGGCCAAAAACATTCAGTACTTC
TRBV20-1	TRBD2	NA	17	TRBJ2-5	CSAKPPFGGGPVETQYF	TGCAGTGCTAAACCCCCCTTTGGGGGAGGGCCAGTAGAGACCCAGTACTTC
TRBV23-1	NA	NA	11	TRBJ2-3	CASNTTDTQYF	TGCGCCAGCAATACCACAGATACGCAGTATTTT
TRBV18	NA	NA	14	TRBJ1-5	CASSPSRLDQPQHF	TGTGCCAGCTCACCCTCCAGATTAGATCAGCCCCAGCATTTT
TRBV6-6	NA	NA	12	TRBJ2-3	CASSLDRNTQYF	TGTGCCAGCAGTCTGGACCGCAATACGCAGTATTTT
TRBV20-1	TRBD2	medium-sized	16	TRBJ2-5	CSAREMTSGSQETQYF	TGCAGTGCTAGGGAAATGACTAGCGGATCTCAAGAGACCCAGTACTTC
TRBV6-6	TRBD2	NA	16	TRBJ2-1	CASSPGVLAGVDEQFF	TGTGCCAGCAGTCCGGGGGTACTAGCGGGAGTGGACGAGCAGTTCTTC
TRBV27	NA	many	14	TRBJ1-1	CASSLRGEVTEAFF	TGTGCCAGCAGTTTAAGAGGGGAGGTTACTGAAGCTTTCTTT
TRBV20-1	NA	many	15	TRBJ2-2	CSARDRGRGNGELFF	TGCAGTGCTAGAGACCGGGGGAGAGGGAACGGGGAGCTGTTTTTT
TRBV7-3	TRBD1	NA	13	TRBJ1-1	CASSSDRDTEAFF	TGTGCCAGCAGCTCCGACAGGGACACTGAAGCTTTCTTT
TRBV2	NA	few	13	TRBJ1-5	CASNQVSNQPQHF	TGTGCCAGCAATCAGGTCAGCAATCAGCCCCAGCATTTT
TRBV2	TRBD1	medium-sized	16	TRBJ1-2	CASTPGQGASLYGYTF	TGTGCCAGCACTCCGGGACAGGGGGCTTCTCTATATGGCTACACCTTC
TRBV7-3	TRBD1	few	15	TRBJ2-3	CASSLTLQGADTQYF	TGTGCCAGCAGCTTAACCCTCCAGGGGGCAGATACGCAGTATTTT